This T cell receptor beta chain was identified during a study of blood T cell repertoires in COVID-19. Study at large: Italy, Spain and the United States were the sources of the convalescent and acute COVID-19 samples. Sample material is recorded as cDNA or gDNA derived from T cells, B-cell-depleted T cells, or PBMCs.

Data came from immunoSEQ multiplex PCR; TCRdb stores just in-frame clones and leaves some out. The sample shows about 170,000 clones, approximately 87% of them seen only once. The germline CDR1 and CDR2 sequences are MNHNY and SVGAGI (reference sequence). J gave up 6 bases and V 7 bases, and 8 bases lay outside the gene matches. The CDR3 is 14 residues long. The TCR comes from a man younger than 35 with active or convalescent COVID-19. The sequenced material came from peripheral blood. The rearrangement links TRBV6-6 to TRBJ1-1; 10 bases line up with TRBD1. CDR3 sequence reads: CASKTGGGVPEAFF. DNA of the CDR3: TGTGCCAGCAAGACAGGGGGCGGAGTGCCTGAAGCTTTCTTT.